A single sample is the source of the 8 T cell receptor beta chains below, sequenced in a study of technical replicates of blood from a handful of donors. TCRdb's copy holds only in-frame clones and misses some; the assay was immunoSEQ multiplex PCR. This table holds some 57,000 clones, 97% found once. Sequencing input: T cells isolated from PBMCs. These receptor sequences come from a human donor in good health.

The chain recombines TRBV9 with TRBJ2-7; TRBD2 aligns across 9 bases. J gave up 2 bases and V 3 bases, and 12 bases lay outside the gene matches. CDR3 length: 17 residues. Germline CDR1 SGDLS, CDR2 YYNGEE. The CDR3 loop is CASSARFGLASTYEQYF. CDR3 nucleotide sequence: TGTGCCAGCAGCGCCCGCTTTGGACTAGCGAGTACCTACGAGCAGTACTTC.

This chain's CDR3 is CASSFPTSGSTYEQYF. The CDR3 nucleotides are TGTGCCAGCAGCTTCCCGACTAGCGGGAGTACCTACGAGCAGTACTTC. V and J are TRBV7-9 and TRBJ2-7; 12 nucleotides align to TRBD2. The length of the CDR3 is 16 residues. The germline gives CDR1 SEHNR, CDR2 FQNEAQ (reference sequence). J lost 2 bases, V lost 3 bases, and 5 bases had no gene match. The full variable domain, with the rest looked up from reference TRBV7-9 and TRBJ2-7, is DTGVSQNPRHKITKRGQNVTFRCDPISEHNRLYWYRQTLGQGPEFLTYFQNEAQLEKSRLLSDRFSAERPKGSFSTLEIQRTEQGDSAMYLCASSFPTSGSTYEQYFGPGTRLTVT.

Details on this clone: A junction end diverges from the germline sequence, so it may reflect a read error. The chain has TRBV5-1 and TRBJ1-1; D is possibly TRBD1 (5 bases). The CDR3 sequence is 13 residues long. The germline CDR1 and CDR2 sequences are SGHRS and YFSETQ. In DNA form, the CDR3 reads TGCGCCAGCAGCTTTAACCCGGACACAGAAGCTTTCTTT. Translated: CASSFNPDTEAFF. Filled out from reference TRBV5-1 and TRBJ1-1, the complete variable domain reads KAGVTQTPRYLIKTRGQQVTLSCSPISGHRSVSWYQQTPGQGLQFLFEYFSETQRNKGNFPGRFSGRQFSNSRSEMNVSTLELGDSALYLCASSFNPDTEAFFGQGTRLTVV.

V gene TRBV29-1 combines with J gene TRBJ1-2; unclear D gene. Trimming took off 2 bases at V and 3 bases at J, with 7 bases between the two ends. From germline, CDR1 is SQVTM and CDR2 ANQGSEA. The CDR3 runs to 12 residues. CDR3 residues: CSVEPGDYGYTF. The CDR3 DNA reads TGCAGCGTTGAACCCGGGGACTATGGCTACACCTTC.

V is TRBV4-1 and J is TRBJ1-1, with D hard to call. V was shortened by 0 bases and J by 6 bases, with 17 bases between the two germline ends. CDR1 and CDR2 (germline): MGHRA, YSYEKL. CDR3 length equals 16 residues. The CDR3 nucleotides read TGCGCCAGCAGCCAAGATAGGAGCCGCGGGCCCGCTGAAGCTTTCTTT. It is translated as CASSQDRSRGPAEAFF.

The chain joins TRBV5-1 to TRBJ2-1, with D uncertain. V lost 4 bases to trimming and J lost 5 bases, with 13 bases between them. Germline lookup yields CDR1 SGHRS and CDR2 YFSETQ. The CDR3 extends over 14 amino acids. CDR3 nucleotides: TGCGCCAGCAGCATACAGTTGAGTAACAATGAGCAGTTCTTC. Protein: CASSIQLSNNEQFF.

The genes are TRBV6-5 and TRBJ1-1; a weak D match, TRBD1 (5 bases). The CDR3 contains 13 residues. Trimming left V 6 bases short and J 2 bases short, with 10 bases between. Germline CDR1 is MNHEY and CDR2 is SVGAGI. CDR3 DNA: TGTGCCAGCAGCCTCGGACAAAACACTGAAGCTTTCTTT. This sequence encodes CASSLGQNTEAFF.

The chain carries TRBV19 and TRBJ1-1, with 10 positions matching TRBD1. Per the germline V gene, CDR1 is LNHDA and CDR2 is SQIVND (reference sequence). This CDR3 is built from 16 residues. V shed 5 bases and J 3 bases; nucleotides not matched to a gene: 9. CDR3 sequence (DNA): TGTGCCAGTAGTGGGTTGTTCGGGACAGGGGACACTGAAGCTTTCTTT. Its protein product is CASSGLFGTGDTEAFF. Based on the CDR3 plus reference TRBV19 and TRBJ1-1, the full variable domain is DGGITQSPKYLFRKEGQNVTLSCEQNLNHDAMYWYRQDPGQGLRLIYYSQIVNDFQKGDIAEGYSVSREKKESFPLTVTSAQKNPTAFYLCASSGLFGTGDTEAFFGQGTRLTVV.